These T cell receptor beta chains were read from a single sample in a study of blood T cell repertoires in COVID-19. The data were produced by immunoSEQ multiplex PCR, yet TCRdb's version contains in-frame clones alone and is incomplete. The sample consists of 130,000 or so clones, roughly 80% of them appearing once. Sequenced input: peripheral blood. Every receptor here comes from a woman over 75 with acute or convalescent COVID-19. The conserved cysteine and the conserved F or W are not part of the CDR3 here. The order of the fields is J gene, V gene, CDR3 protein.

>TRBJ2-1|TRBV9
ASSVGGASTHNEQF
>TRBJ2-6|TRBV3-1/TRBV3-2
ASSQDPAGANVLT
>TRBJ1-6|TRBV3-1/TRBV3-2
ASSPPGGSYNSPLH
>TRBJ1-6|TRBV5-1
ASSLVPGQGGSPLH
>TRBJ1-2|TRBV15
ATSRDLDKGKSGYT
>TRBJ2-7|TRBV5-1
ASSPGGGPSYGQY
>TRBJ1-2|TRBV19
ASSIQEGGYT
>TRBJ2-7|TRBV6-5
ASSPTGTYKEQY
>TRBJ2-5|TRBV27
ASSFLIPRGQQETQY
>TRBJ1-2|TRBV18
ASSPTRVLDYGYT
>TRBJ2-7|TRBV7-9
ASSRLGDRSYEQY
>TRBJ2-1|TRBV18
ASSPPGTAYNEQF
>TRBJ1-2|TRBV10-3
AISGQGTGGGYT
>TRBJ1-3|TRBV27
ASSPSMASGNTIY
>TRBJ1-1|TRBV5-6
ASSITGGLRLEAF
>TRBJ2-5|TRBV2
ASSEGLAGGPVQETQY
>TRBJ2-7|TRBV9
ASSVDLGTGGYEQY
>TRBJ2-3|TRBV5-8
ASSLEGGTDTQY
>TRBJ1-2|TRBV2
ASRTSGTGYTYGYT
>TRBJ1-2|TRBV14
ASSQGWGGRVVANYGYT
>TRBJ1-3|TRBV9
ASSVNRDRGLETIY
>TRBJ2-7|TRBV3-1/TRBV3-2
ASSQESYGTV
>TRBJ2-3|TRBV12-5
ASGLVLAGGLDTQY
>TRBJ1-1|TRBV7-9
ASSSLYRVNTEAF
>TRBJ1-1|TRBV6-1
ASSEVQLWTEAF
>TRBJ2-5|TRBV7-7
ASSLGRGQQETQY
>TRBJ1-3|TRBV4-3
ASSQVSRNSGNTIY
>TRBJ1-6|TRBV14
ASSGPNSPLH
>TRBJ2-3|TRBV7-9
ASSVGLAFTDTQY
>TRBJ1-1|TRBV5-4
ASSLIDRNTEAF
>TRBJ1-2|TRBV6-5
ASSQVADNGYT
>TRBJ1-2|TRBV24-1
ATSDLLDGYT
>TRBJ1-1|TRBV19
ASSIWGPNTEAF
>TRBJ2-1|TRBV29-1
SVRAGSYNEQF
>TRBJ1-2|TRBV6-6
ASSPAEAYGYT
>TRBJ2-2|TRBV2
ASSEGQGQMF
>TRBJ1-5|TRBV2
ASSGGTGAIKFNQPQH
>TRBJ1-2|TRBV5-1
ASSHRDRGSGGYT
>TRBJ1-1|TRBV2
ASSEELSGAF
>TRBJ1-1|TRBV27
ASSSTRQGLGTEAF
>TRBJ1-5|TRBV28
ASSLFSQPQH
>TRBJ1-1|TRBV5-1
ASSPRDTEAF